These 27 T cell receptor beta chains originate from one sample sequenced in a study of CD8 T cells in ankylosing spondylitis. TCRdb re-called the 5' RACE reads through MiXCR, storing one row per CDR3 protein. Of 150,000 to 200,000 distinct CDR3 sequences in the sample, 15% to 20% were seen once. Input material: blood, either unsorted or a sorted T cell fraction (not recorded which). These receptors were collected from a male donor under 30 with ankylosing spondylitis or in good health (not recorded which).

CDR3 DNA sequence: TGTGCCAGCGGCAGGGTAGCCAAAAACATTCAGTACTTC. Encoded protein: CASGRVAKNIQYF. The V and J genes are TRBV27 and TRBJ2-4, with D possibly being TRBD1 (5 bases). The CDR3 spans 13 residues. The germline gives CDR1 MNHEY, CDR2 SMNVEV (reference sequence). V lost 8 bases and J 0 bases, leaving 8 bases between the germline ends.

V and J are TRBV30 and TRBJ2-7; tentatively, D is TRBD2 (6 bases). This CDR3 comprises 13 residues. In germline, CDR1 is GTSNPN, CDR2 SVGIG (reference sequence). Trimming cost V 5 bases and J 1 base, with 12 bases left between them. In DNA form, the CDR3 reads TGTGCCTGGGGCCGGGGGAGGTCCTACGAGCAGTACGTC. Its translation: CAWGRGRSYEQYV.

This clonotype was counted many times. The chain joins TRBV20-1 to TRBJ1-4; the D is unclear. The germline gives CDR1 DFQATT, CDR2 SNEGSKA (reference sequence). The CDR3 consists of 14 residues. V lost 6 bases, J lost 1 base, and 12 bases lay in between. The DNA for the CDR3 is TGCAGTGCGAGACCCCCTTTAACTAATGAAAAACTGTTTTTT. Protein: CSARPPLTNEKLFF.

This clonotype came up many times. The chain carries TRBV6-5 and TRBJ2-1; weak D call: TRBD1 (7 bases). Between the trimmed V and J ends, which lost 4 bases and 8 bases, there was a span of 18 bases. The CDR3 runs to 15 residues. CDR1 MNHEY and CDR2 SVGAGI come from the germline V gene. The DNA of the CDR3 is TGTGCCAGCAGTTCCCCAGGGGGAGGTCAGGATGAGCAGTTCTTC. It yields the protein CASSSPGGGQDEQFF.

This clonotype has a count of ten or more. The rearrangement joins TRBV4-2 to TRBJ1-5; weak D call: TRBD1 (6 bases). Trimming pared 0 bases from V and 15 bases from J, leaving 18 bases between. Looked up from germline, CDR1 is LGHNA and CDR2 is YNFKEQ. This CDR3 is built from 14 residues. The CDR3 DNA reads as TGTGCCAGCAGCCAAGATACAGAGATAGGGGGGGTGCATTTT. As protein: CASSQDTEIGGVHF.

The gene calls are TRBV2 and TRBJ2-1, with TRBD1 matching over 8 bases. Looked up from germline, CDR1 is SNHLY and CDR2 is FYNNEI. With 8 bases clipped from V and 6 bases from J, the junction kept 3 bases outside the gene matches. The CDR3 is 12 residues long. In DNA, the CDR3 is TGTGCCAGCGGACAGGGTCCCAATGAGCAGTTCTTC. Protein product: CASGQGPNEQFF.

This clonotype has at least ten counts. The chain combines TRBV18 with TRBJ2-1; TRBD2 matches at 10 bases. The CDR3 runs to 16 residues. Unmatched junction bases numbered 15, after V lost 8 bases and J lost 8 bases. Germline CDR1 reads KGHSH; CDR2 reads LQKENI. The DNA for the CDR3 is TGTGCCAGCGCGGCCACCGGGACTAGCGCTTCGGATGAGCAGTTCTTC. Translation gives CASAATGTSASDEQFF.

This clonotype was recorded at least ten times. This chain joins TRBV7-9 and TRBJ2-3; maybe TRBD2 (5 bases). CDR1 and CDR2 (germline): SEHNR, FQNEAQ (reference sequence). Trimming took 0 bases from V and 2 from J, leaving 9 bases between them. The CDR3 runs 15 residues. The CDR3 DNA is TGTGCCAGCAGCTTAGCGGGAGCGATCACAGATACGCAGTATTTT. It encodes CASSLAGAITDTQYF.

This clonotype was detected many times. The chain combines TRBV5-1 with TRBJ2-5; a possible D gene is TRBD1 (5 bases). The germline CDR1 and CDR2 sequences are SGHRS and YFSETQ. The CDR3 totals 15 residues. The V gene lost 0 bases and the J gene lost 4 bases, with 13 bases spanning the gap. This CDR3 reads CASSLGAGPRETQYF. The CDR3 DNA sequence: TGCGCCAGCAGCTTGGGAGCAGGGCCCCGAGAGACCCAGTACTTC.

The V call is TRBV20-1, the J call TRBJ1-5; the D is unclear. The V gene's germline CDR1 is DFQATT and CDR2 SNEGSKA (reference sequence). V lost 6 bases and J lost 2, with 11 bases in between. The CDR3 is made up of 13 amino acids. This CDR3 is CSARKLGNQPQHF. The CDR3 nucleotides are TGCAGTGCCAGAAAACTGGGCAATCAGCCCCAGCATTTT.

This clonotype has at least ten counts. V and J are TRBV28 and TRBJ2-2; TRBD2 matches 9 bases. CDR3 length equals 15 residues. Losses at the gene ends were 5 bases for V and 4 bases for J; bases not matched to a gene: 5. The germline V gene encodes CDR1 MDHEN and CDR2 SYDVKM. The chain's CDR3 is CASSRLADGTGELFF. As DNA, the CDR3 is TGTGCCAGCAGTCGACTAGCGGACGGCACCGGGGAGCTGTTTTTT.

The chain joins TRBV20-1 to TRBJ1-2, with D unclear. V was cut by 3 bases and J by 7 bases, with 9 bases left in between. The V gene's germline CDR1 is DFQATT and CDR2 SNEGSKA (reference sequence). The length of the CDR3 is 11 residues. CDR3 loop: CSARLVPGYTF. DNA for the CDR3: TGCAGTGCTAGGTTGGTGCCTGGCTACACCTTC.

This clonotype was observed at least ten times. V gene TRBV30 combines with J gene TRBJ2-2; 7 bases line up with TRBD1. Germline V CDR1 and CDR2: GTSNPN, SVGIG (reference sequence). Trimming at V came to 4 bases and at J to 3 bases, leaving 5 bases not matched to a gene. The CDR3 sequence is 14 residues long. The CDR3 here is CAWTTGTDTGELFF. The CDR3 nucleotides read TGTGCCTGGACAACCGGGACAGACACCGGGGAGCTGTTTTTT.

This clonotype was counted a few times. The chain combines TRBV12-3 or TRBV12-4 with TRBJ2-7, with unresolved D. CDR3 length: 13 residues. Between the trimmed V and J ends, which lost 1 base and 4 bases, there was a span of 8 bases. The CDR3 protein is CASSLGDKYEQYV. DNA of the CDR3: TGTGCCAGCAGTTTAGGGGATAAGTACGAGCAGTACGTC.

In this sample, this clonotype turned up many times. The chain has TRBV12-3 or TRBV12-4 and TRBJ2-3, with 12 bases matching TRBD2. The CDR3 totals 16 residues. V dropped 3 bases and J dropped 5; count of bases not matched to a gene: 6. The DNA for the CDR3 is TGTGCCAGCAGTTTCACTAGCGGGAGGCGGGAAGATACGCAGTATTTT. This gives the protein CASSFTSGRREDTQYF.

This rearrangement joins TRBV6-4 to TRBJ2-3; 7 bases agree with TRBD2. The CDR3 runs 14 residues. The junction had 0 bases not matched to a gene; V was cut back by 2 bases and J by 1 base. CDR1 is MRHNA, CDR2 SNTAGT, per germline. The chain's CDR3 is CASSDTSGTDTQYF. CDR3 DNA: TGTGCCAGCAGTGACACTAGCGGCACAGATACGCAGTATTTT.

This clonotype has a count of ten or more. This rearrangement joins TRBV4-1 to TRBJ2-2; D possibly matches TRBD1 or TRBD2 (5 bases each). Trimming took 3 bases from V and 4 from J, leaving 9 bases between them. The CDR3 totals 14 residues. The germline V gene encodes CDR1 MGHRA and CDR2 YSYEKL. CDR3 loop: CASSQGESTGELFF. CDR3 nucleotide sequence: TGCGCCAGCAGCCAGGGGGAGAGCACCGGGGAGCTGTTTTTT.

This clonotype was detected ten times or more. V is TRBV7-9 and J is TRBJ2-7; D perhaps matches TRBD2 (5 bases). This CDR3 is 14 amino acids long. Germline V lookup: CDR1 SEHNR, CDR2 FQNEAQ (reference sequence). V lost 0 bases, J lost 5 bases, and 11 bases lay in between. For the CDR3, the DNA is TGTGCCAGCAGCTTAGCGAGAGGGCGCGACGAGCAGTACTTC. This translates into CASSLARGRDEQYF.

This clonotype was observed many times. The J gene is TRBJ2-1, the V gene TRBV6-1; D possibly corresponds to TRBD1 (5 bases). This CDR3 has 13 residues. Germline lookup yields CDR1 MNHNS and CDR2 SASEGT. The V end lost 4 bases, the J end lost 6 bases, and 10 bases lay between the germline ends. For the CDR3, the DNA is TGTGCCAGCAGTGGGACCAGGGTCAATGAGCAGTTCTTC. As protein: CASSGTRVNEQFF.

This clonotype appeared many times. V usage is TRBV12-3 or TRBV12-4 and J usage is TRBJ1-3; TRBD1 matches 7 bases. Germline trimming cut 7 bases from V and 0 bases from J; bases unmatched to any gene: 6. This CDR3 has 15 residues. The CDR3 loop reads CASTPRDSSGNTIYF. The CDR3 coding sequence is TGTGCCAGCACCCCCCGGGACAGCTCTGGAAACACCATATATTTT.

This clonotype was recorded a few times. The V and J genes are TRBV6-6 and TRBJ2-7; 11 nucleotides agree with TRBD2. CDR3 size: 18 residues. Germline V lookup: CDR1 MNHNY, CDR2 SVGAGI (reference sequence). V trimming: 5 bases; J trimming: 4 bases; junction bases outside the gene matches: 16. This chain's CDR3 is CASSQGELTSGRRYEQYF. The DNA of the CDR3 is TGTGCCAGCAGTCAAGGGGAACTAACTAGCGGGAGAAGGTACGAGCAGTACTTC.

This clonotype was counted at least ten times. In DNA, the CDR3 is TGTGCCAGCAGCTCGACCCTAGCGGAACCTCAAGAGACCCAGTACTTC. Translated: CASSSTLAEPQETQYF. The rearrangement joins TRBV5-6 to TRBJ2-5, with 7 bases aligning to TRBD2. The germline CDR1 and CDR2 sequences are SGHDT and YYEEEE. This CDR3 is 16 amino acids long. The V and J ends lost 3 bases and 2 bases, in that order; junction bases with no gene match: 10.

The V call is TRBV29-1, the J call TRBJ2-1, with 9 bases that match TRBD2. V lost 5 bases, J lost 10 bases, and 12 bases stayed unmatched. The CDR3 length is 14 residues. CDR1 and CDR2 (germline): SQVTM, ANQGSEA. The CDR3 region has the DNA TGCAGCGTTAAAAACAAACTAGCGGGCTTCGAGCAGTTCTTC. It specifies CSVKNKLAGFEQFF.

The genes are TRBV6-6 and TRBJ2-1; 10 nucleotides agree with TRBD2. Unmatched junction bases numbered 9, after V lost 6 bases and J lost 7 bases. The germline CDR1 and CDR2 sequences are MNHNY and SVGAGI (reference sequence). CDR3 size: 15 residues. The CDR3 DNA follows: TGTGCCAGCAGACAACTAGCGGGATGGGAGAATGAGCAGTTCTTC. This encodes CASRQLAGWENEQFF.

This clonotype was picked up many times. The V call is TRBV5-1, the J call TRBJ2-2; D gene ambiguous. This CDR3 is 13 amino acids long. Trimming removed 4 bases at V and 6 bases at J, with 10 bases between. Germline loops: CDR1 SGHRS, CDR2 YFSETQ. CDR3 sequence: CASSLSPPGELFF. The CDR3 DNA sequence: TGCGCCAGCAGCCTCTCTCCCCCCGGGGAGCTGTTTTTT.

In its sample, this clonotype was seen many times. The rearrangement uses TRBV12-3 or TRBV12-4 and TRBJ2-5; 10 nucleotides agree with TRBD2. The trim removed 4 bases at V and 4 bases at J, leaving 15 bases unmatched. This CDR3 spans 18 amino acids. CDR3 nucleotide sequence: TGTGCCAGCAGTTCTTTGGAGATTAGCGGGAGGAAGGGAGAGACCCAGTACTTC. It is translated as CASSSLEISGRKGETQYF.

This clonotype was recorded at least ten times. The chain recombines TRBV7-9 with TRBJ2-5, with D perhaps matching TRBD2 (6 bases). V lost 7 bases, J lost 4 bases, and 10 bases lay in between. CDR1 is SEHNR and CDR2 is FQNEAQ in the germline V gene (reference sequence). The length of the CDR3 is 12 residues. DNA for the CDR3: TGTGCCAGCACACTAGCCCGAGAGACCCAGTACTTC. Protein: CASTLARETQYF. The variable domain in full, with the rest retrieved from reference TRBV7-9 and TRBJ2-5, is DTGVSQNPRHKITKRGQNVTFRCDPISEHNRLYWYRQTLGQGPEFLTYFQNEAQLEKSRLLSDRFSAERPKGSFSTLEIQRTEQGDSAMYLCASTLARETQYFGPGTRLLVL.